The sequence of this T cell receptor (beta chain) was determined in a study of cytomegalovirus exposure and HLA in healthy donors. Study results and caveats: Specificity of a few CMV-associated chains for CMV antigens was verified in vitro.

V was shortened by 4 bases and J by 4 bases, with 10 bases between the two germline ends. The CDR3 spans 13 residues. Germline CDR1 is MNHNS and CDR2 is SASEGT. On this clone itself: Its antigen is still unknown.

Using immunoSEQ multiplex PCR, the repertoire was profiled, and TCRdb retains in-frame clones only, with some absent. The sample includes about 140,000 clones, 80% to 90% seen only once; the top ten take 7.5% to 10%. The TCR originated in a woman aged 18-35 years in good health and CMV-seropositive. Sequenced material: PBMCs. The chain couples TRBV6-1 to TRBJ1-2; D possibly corresponds to TRBD1 (5 bases). The CDR3, as DNA: TGTGCCAGCAGTGCACGACAGAGCTATGGCTACACCTTC. As protein: CASSARQSYGYTF.